Each of the 3 T cell receptor beta chains below was sequenced from the same sample in a study of cytomegalovirus exposure and HLA in healthy donors. This PCR relied on a set of 60 Vbeta primers and 13 Jbeta primers. Using immunoSEQ multiplex PCR, the repertoire was profiled, and TCRdb retains in-frame clones only, with some absent. The table lists 100,000 to 150,000 clones, roughly four fifths of them singletons. Sequencing used PBMCs. The receptors originated from a woman aged 60-75 years in good health and CMV-seropositive.

The rearrangement links TRBV19 to TRBJ1-2; no clear D. Between the trimmed V and J ends, which lost 0 bases and 6 bases, there was a span of 17 bases. The CDR3 loop spans 16 amino acids. Germline values: CDR1 LNHDA, CDR2 SQIVND (reference sequence). The CDR3 here is CASSIDHRRQANGYTF. DNA for the CDR3: TGTGCCAGTAGTATAGATCATCGTCGGCAGGCGAATGGCTACACCTTC.

V is TRBV5-1 and J is TRBJ1-1; TRBD1 aligns across 10 bases. The CDR3 is 16 amino acids. Germline V CDR1 and CDR2: SGHRS, YFSETQ. J was trimmed by 11 bases and V by 0 bases; bases with no gene match: 13. Written as DNA, the CDR3 is TGCGCCAGCAGCTTGGGTGGGACAGGGGCTTCAGTCGGGGCTTTCTTT. It encodes CASSLGGTGASVGAFF. The full variable domain, completed using reference TRBV5-1 and TRBJ1-1, is KAGVTQTPRYLIKTRGQQVTLSCSPISGHRSVSWYQQTPGQGLQFLFEYFSETQRNKGNFPGRFSGRQFSNSRSEMNVSTLELGDSALYLCASSLGGTGASVGAFFGQGTRLTVV.

This CDR3 reads CASSEQGNGGYTF. For the CDR3, the DNA is TGTGCCAGCAGCGAACAGGGAAACGGCGGCTACACCTTC. This sequence joins TRBV7-2 and TRBJ1-2, with D possibly matching TRBD1 (6 bases). The length of the CDR3 is 13 residues. The V gene's germline CDR1 is SGHTA and CDR2 FQGNSA. V lost 5 bases to trimming and J lost 8 bases, with 15 bases between them.